This entry lists 13 T cell receptor beta chains sequenced from one sample in a study of blood T cell repertoires in COVID-19. Profiled with immunoSEQ multiplex PCR; TCRdb holds only in-frame clones, not every one. The data contain 75,000 to 100,000 clones, around nine tenths of them singletons. Source material: peripheral blood. All receptors derive from a human donor in a cohort sampled during active COVID-19.

The J gene is TRBJ2-1, the V gene TRBV2, with 10 bases matching TRBD2. From germline, CDR1 is SNHLY and CDR2 FYNNEI. V lost 4 bases, J lost 7 bases, and 7 bases stayed unmatched. The CDR3 loop spans 15 amino acids. In nucleotides, the CDR3 is TGTGCCAGCAGTGGCGGAAGCGGGAGGGGTAATGAGCAGTTCTTC. It specifies CASSGGSGRGNEQFF.

The chain carries TRBV27 and TRBJ2-1; a weak D match, TRBD1 (6 bases). The germline V and J ends were trimmed by 3 bases and 1 base, with 10 bases remaining between them. This CDR3 has 15 amino acids. Germline CDR1 and CDR2: MNHEY and SMNVEV (reference sequence). The CDR3 DNA sequence: TGTGCCAGCAGTTTCGGGACACCTTCCTACAATGAGCAGTTCTTC. Translation: CASSFGTPSYNEQFF.

The chain links TRBV7-2 to TRBJ2-7; possibly TRBD2 for D (6 bases). CDR1 SGHTA and CDR2 FQGNSA come from the germline V gene. Trimming removed 2 bases from V and 1 base from J, with 21 bases in between. The CDR3 is made up of 18 amino acids. The CDR3 DNA sequence: TGTGCCAGCAGCTTAAATTCGGGTTTTGGAGGGGCATCCTACGAGCAGTACTTC. Protein product: CASSLNSGFGGASYEQYF.

V gene TRBV3-1 (or the pseudogene TRBV3-2) combines with J gene TRBJ1-2, with D unresolved. Between the trimmed V and J ends, which lost 0 bases and 7 bases, there was a span of 12 bases. CDR1 and CDR2 from the germline V gene are LGHDT and YNNKEL (reference sequence). This CDR3 has 14 amino acids. The CDR3: CASSQDIGRRGYTF. CDR3 nucleotide sequence: TGTGCCAGCAGCCAAGATATAGGCAGGCGTGGCTACACCTTC.

This chain links TRBV29-1 with TRBJ2-7; 11 bases fit TRBD2. The CDR3 is 12 residues long. J lost 4 bases, V lost 7 bases, and 3 bases had no gene match. Looked up from germline, CDR1 is SQVTM and CDR2 is ANQGSEA. CDR3 DNA sequence: TGCAGCGGAACTAGCGGGAGTTACGAGCAGTACTTC. As protein: CSGTSGSYEQYF.

V usage is TRBV13 and J usage is TRBJ2-2, with a weak D call TRBD2 (5 bases). This CDR3 has 16 residues. Germline loops: CDR1 PRHDT, CDR2 FYEKMQ (reference sequence). V dropped 7 bases and J dropped 0 bases, with 15 bases sitting between them. The CDR3 coding sequence is TGTGCCAGCAACAGAGGGTACGGAACGAACACCGGGGAGCTGTTTTTT. Its translation is CASNRGYGTNTGELFF. The whole variable domain, remainder taken from reference TRBV13 and TRBJ2-2, is AAGVIQSPRHLIKEKRETATLKCYPIPRHDTVYWYQQGPGQDPQFLISFYEKMQSDKGSIPDRFSAQQFSDYHSELNMSSLELGDSALYFCASNRGYGTNTGELFFGEGSRLTVL.

The rearrangement joins TRBV4-1 to TRBJ1-6; possibly TRBD1 for D (6 bases). The V end was cut by 3 bases, the J end by 8 bases, with 8 bases between. CDR3 length equals 13 residues. The V gene's germline CDR1 is MGHRA and CDR2 YSYEKL. CDR3 in amino acids: CASSQDSYSPLHF. DNA for the CDR3: TGCGCCAGCAGCCAGGACAGTTATTCACCCCTCCACTTT.

The J gene is TRBJ1-2, the V gene TRBV9; TRBD1 is a possible D gene (6 bases). Germline V CDR1 and CDR2: SGDLS, YYNGEE. This CDR3 spans 15 amino acids. Trimming pared 0 bases from V and 3 bases from J, leaving 12 bases between. The CDR3 DNA is TGTGCCAGCAGCGTAGGCTCAGGGGCCGACTATGGCTACACCTTC. As protein: CASSVGSGADYGYTF. Full variable domain (missing parts from reference TRBV9 and TRBJ1-2): DSGVTQTPKHLITATGQRVTLRCSPRSGDLSVYWYQQSLDQGLQFLIQYYNGEERAKGNILERFSAQQFPDLHSELNLSSLELGDSALYFCASSVGSGADYGYTFGSGTRLTVV.

The chain links TRBV2 to TRBJ2-2, with 8 bases fitting TRBD2. CDR1 and CDR2 from the germline V gene are SNHLY and FYNNEI. CDR3 length: 12 residues. The J segment lost 10 bases and the V segment lost 7 bases, leaving 5 bases of the junction unmatched. This chain's CDR3 is CASKQAGVELFF. CDR3 sequence (DNA): TGTGCCAGCAAGCAAGCGGGAGTGGAGCTGTTTTTT.

The chain combines TRBV6-6 with TRBJ1-1; 9 nucleotides align to TRBD1. The CDR3 extends over 13 amino acids. Germline-derived CDR1 and CDR2 are MNHNY and SVGAGI (reference sequence). Trimming at V came to 5 bases and at J to 6 bases, leaving 4 bases not matched to a gene. CDR3: CASSLGDRAEAFF. The CDR3 nucleotides read TGTGCCAGCAGTCTCGGGGACAGGGCTGAAGCTTTCTTT.

The sample holds one count of this clone. The chain joins TRBV7-2 to TRBJ2-3, with TRBD2 matching 13 bases. The CDR3 is 19 amino acids. The germline gives CDR1 SGHTA, CDR2 FQGNSA. Trimming at V came to 4 bases and at J to 7 bases, leaving 17 bases not matched to a gene. The CDR3 DNA reads as TGTGCCAGCAGCTCCGGACTAGCGGGAGCTACCGCAGCGTTAAATACGCAGTATTTT. Amino acid sequence: CASSSGLAGATAALNTQYF.

The chain links TRBV2 to TRBJ1-2; D unresolved. V lost 6 bases and J 8 bases, leaving 16 bases between the germline ends. Looked up from germline, CDR1 is SNHLY and CDR2 is FYNNEI. This CDR3 spans 13 amino acids. The CDR3 DNA reads as TGTGCCAGCAGCCCACCGACCGCGGGGGGCTACACCTTC. Amino acid sequence: CASSPPTAGGYTF.

This chain links TRBV5-6 with TRBJ2-5; D remains unclear. The CDR3 contains 13 residues. CDR1 SGHDT and CDR2 YYEEEE come from the germline V gene. The V end was cut by 3 bases, the J end by 1 base, with 7 bases between. Here the CDR3 DNA reads TGTGCCAGCAGCTCACGCAGCCAAGAGACCCAGTACTTC. Residues: CASSSRSQETQYF.